These 21 T cell receptor beta chains came from one sample sequenced in a study of T-cell reconstitution after alpha-beta-depleted transplantation in children. TCRbeta library preparation incorporated unique molecular identifiers. TCRdb reprocessed the PCR reads via MiXCR and lists one record per CDR3 protein. The top ten clones hold approximately 30% of a sample with just over 950,000 distinct CDR3 sequences, 25% to 35% of them seen once. The material sequenced was PBMCs, mostly from graft donor cells, taken 360 days after TCRalphabeta/CD19-depleted stem cell transplant. The receptors stem from a boy in the first two years of life who had a stem cell transplant for SCID, so the T cells may come from the graft donor.

The chain has TRBV7-1 and TRBJ2-1; 9 nucleotides line up with TRBD1. TRBV7-1 is given ORF status, its function remaining uncertain. V lost 7 bases, J lost 1 base, and 29 bases stayed unmatched. This CDR3 has 23 residues. CDR3 nucleotides: TGTGCCAGCACTCATCCTTTTTCCCCTAACCGGGACAGGGTACTTTTTTCCTACAATGAGCAGTTCTTC. It translates to CASTHPFSPNRDRVLFSYNEQFF.

This clonotype was recorded a few times. The rearrangement uses TRBV28 and TRBJ2-2; tentatively, D is TRBD2 (5 bases). The CDR3 length is 14 residues. Per the germline V gene, CDR1 is MDHEN and CDR2 is SYDVKM. Trimming pared 6 bases from V and 3 bases from J, leaving 11 bases between. The CDR3 nucleotides are TGTGCCAGCAGCCCTACTAGAGACACCGGGGAGCTGTTTTTT. Translated, it gives CASSPTRDTGELFF. Full variable domain (rest looked up from reference TRBV28 and TRBJ2-2): DVKVTQSSRYLVKRTGEKVFLECVQDMDHENMFWYRQDPGLGLRLIYFSYDVKMKEKGDIPEGYSVSREKKERFSLILESASTNQTSMYLCASSPTRDTGELFFGEGSRLTVL.

Turning to this clonotype: The junction and the germline gene differ at one end; a read error may be behind it. This chain links TRBV6-1 with TRBJ2-5, with 10 nucleotides matching TRBD1. Germline values: CDR1 MNHNS, CDR2 SASEGT. The CDR3 consists of 13 residues. The CDR3 here is CAGRTGGVQTQYF. For the CDR3, the DNA is TGTGCCGGCAGGACAGGGGGGGTTCAGACCCAGTACTTC.

The chain has TRBV12-3 or TRBV12-4 and TRBJ1-1; 7 bases fit TRBD1. V shed 10 bases, J shed 3 bases, and the junction held 8 bases outside the gene matches. The length of the CDR3 is 13 residues. CDR3 in amino acids: CATSNRGDTEAFF. CDR3 nucleotides: TGTGCCACCTCCAACAGGGGTGACACTGAAGCTTTCTTT.

The V call is TRBV7-2, the J call TRBJ2-1; D call uncertain. Trimming removed 0 bases at V and 2 bases at J, with 11 bases between. This CDR3 region has 16 residues. Germline V lookup: CDR1 SGHTA, CDR2 FQGNSA. The CDR3 here is CASSLARTGPYNEQFF. In DNA form, the CDR3 reads TGTGCCAGCAGCTTAGCCCGAACCGGCCCCTACAATGAGCAGTTCTTC.

This chain joins TRBV5-1 and TRBJ1-2; unclear D gene. CDR1 is SGHRS, CDR2 YFSETQ, per germline. V shed 1 base and J shed 2 bases, with 12 bases lying between them. This CDR3 is built from 15 residues. Written as DNA, the CDR3 is TGCGCCAGCAGCTTGTGGGCAGGCGACAACTATGGCTACACCTTC. The encoded protein is CASSLWAGDNYGYTF. The variable domain in full, completed from reference TRBV5-1 and TRBJ1-2, reads KAGVTQTPRYLIKTRGQQVTLSCSPISGHRSVSWYQQTPGQGLQFLFEYFSETQRNKGNFPGRFSGRQFSNSRSEMNVSTLELGDSALYLCASSLWAGDNYGYTFGSGTRLTVV.

The chain recombines TRBV5-1 with TRBJ2-5; TRBD1 agrees at 8 bases. The CDR3 consists of 16 residues. With V trimmed by 0 bases and J by 5 bases, 9 bases remained unmatched. Germline lookup yields CDR1 SGHRS and CDR2 YFSETQ. The CDR3 loop is CASSLDQGAFVETQYF. The CDR3 nucleotides read TGCGCCAGCAGCTTGGACCAGGGGGCGTTTGTTGAGACCCAGTACTTC.

This clonotype was seen only a few times. This sequence joins TRBV4-1 and TRBJ2-2; 7 nucleotides match TRBD2. This CDR3 is 16 amino acids long. V lost 1 base to trimming and J lost 7 bases; unmatched junction nucleotides: 9. CDR1 is MGHRA, CDR2 YSYEKL, per germline. CDR3 loop: CASSQASGASGGELFF. The CDR3 bases are TGCGCCAGCAGCCAAGCGAGCGGGGCTTCCGGCGGGGAGCTGTTTTTT.

Here the CDR3 DNA reads TGCAGTGCTCTGACAGACAGGGGCATCTTGAACACTGAAGCTTTCTTT. Translating gives CSALTDRGILNTEAFF. This chain links TRBV20-1 with TRBJ1-1, with 8 nucleotides matching TRBD1. Germline V CDR1 and CDR2: DFQATT, SNEGSKA (reference sequence). J was trimmed by 0 bases and V by 5 bases; bases with no gene match: 11. The CDR3 length is 16 residues.

This chain links TRBV4-3 with TRBJ2-1; the D gene is possibly TRBD1 (6 bases). Germline CDR1 is LGHNA and CDR2 is YSLEER. The CDR3 consists of 14 residues. V was trimmed by 0 bases and J by 6 bases, leaving 9 bases between them. As DNA, the CDR3 is TGCGCCAGCAGCCAAGATTGGACAGCCAATGAGCAGTTCTTC. It translates to CASSQDWTANEQFF.

The rearrangement joins TRBV3-1 to TRBJ1-1; TRBD1 aligns across 7 bases. This CDR3 contains 18 residues. V lost 4 bases and J lost 0; bases outside the gene matches: 14. In germline, CDR1 is LGHDT, CDR2 YNNKEL (reference sequence). In nucleotides, the CDR3 is TGTGCCAGCAGCCCGTACAGGGGAAAAAACACCATGAACACTGAAGCTTTCTTT. Its protein is CASSPYRGKNTMNTEAFF.

The rearrangement joins TRBV4-3 to TRBJ2-1; TRBD1 might be the D (6 bases). Between the trimmed V and J ends, which lost 0 bases and 3 bases, there was a span of 9 bases. Per the germline V gene, CDR1 is LGHNA and CDR2 is YSLEER. This CDR3 is 15 amino acids long. The DNA of the CDR3 is TGCGCCAGCAGCCAAGACAGGGGAAACTACAATGAGCAGTTCTTC. Encoded protein: CASSQDRGNYNEQFF.

This chain connects TRBV29-1 to TRBJ2-6; D unresolved. Germline V gene data show CDR1 as SQVTM and CDR2 as ANQGSEA. CDR3 size: 14 residues. V dropped 3 bases and J dropped 2 bases, with 8 bases sitting between them. The CDR3 sequence: CSVEQVTGANVLTF. The CDR3 DNA follows: TGCAGCGTTGAGCAAGTTACTGGGGCCAACGTCCTGACTTTC. The variable domain in full, with the rest retrieved from reference TRBV29-1 and TRBJ2-6, is SAVISQKPSRDICQRGTSLTIQCQVDSQVTMMFWYRQQPGQSLTLIATANQGSEATYESGFVIDKFPISRPNLTFSTLTVSNMSPEDSSIYLCSVEQVTGANVLTFGAGSRLTVL.

This chain uses TRBV6-2 or TRBV6-3 with TRBJ1-1; the D is unclear. The germline gives CDR1 MNHEY, CDR2 SVGEGT. The CDR3 sequence is 14 residues long. Trimming shortened V by 5 bases and J by 6 bases, and 16 bases separated the two germline ends. In DNA, the CDR3 is TGTGCCAGCAGTAACAACTACAGCGGGGCTGAAGCTTTCTTT. As protein: CASSNNYSGAEAFF.

The chain carries TRBV11-2 and TRBJ2-1, with a weak D call TRBD1 (5 bases). V lost 3 bases to trimming and J lost 9 bases, with 18 bases between them. Germline V CDR1 and CDR2: SGHAT, FQNNGV. There are 15 residues in the CDR3. CDR3: CASSFRVREKGEQFF. CDR3 sequence (DNA): TGTGCCAGCAGCTTCAGGGTCAGGGAAAAGGGTGAGCAGTTCTTC.

V is TRBV6-5 and J is TRBJ1-1; D remains unclear. The germline V gene has CDR1 MNHEY and CDR2 SVGAGI. The V end was cut by 6 bases, the J end by 6 bases, with 8 bases between. The CDR3 extends over 11 amino acids. The CDR3 region has the DNA TGTGCCAGCAGGCAAAGGGCTGAAGCTTTCTTT. Translated: CASRQRAEAFF.

This clonotype was seen once. The J gene is TRBJ2-7, the V gene TRBV4-2; 7 bases align to TRBD1. The CDR3 contains 17 residues. Germline V CDR1 and CDR2: LGHNA, YNFKEQ. J was trimmed by 0 bases and V by 1 base; bases with no gene match: 9. The CDR3 bases are TGTGCCAGCAGCCAAGGGGGAGAGGGGACAGTCTCCTACGAGCAGTACTTC. As protein: CASSQGGEGTVSYEQYF.

There are a few counts of this clonotype. The J gene is TRBJ1-4, the V gene TRBV3-1; D perhaps matches TRBD1 (6 bases). V shed 4 bases and J shed 10 bases, with 16 bases lying between them. The CDR3 is 14 residues long. The germline V gene encodes CDR1 LGHDT and CDR2 YNNKEL (reference sequence). The CDR3 nucleotides are TGTGCCAGCAGCCTATTACCACAGGGAGGAAAACTGTTTTTT. Amino acids: CASSLLPQGGKLFF.

This clonotype was seen a few times. The V call is TRBV20-1, the J call TRBJ2-7; 7 nucleotides line up with TRBD1. CDR1 is DFQATT and CDR2 is SNEGSKA in the germline V gene (reference sequence). CDR3 length equals 16 residues. With V trimmed by 2 bases and J by 4 bases, 14 bases remained unmatched. The CDR3: CSARNLADRATYEQYF. DNA for the CDR3: TGCAGTGCTAGAAATCTGGCTGACAGGGCGACGTACGAGCAGTACTTC.

This clonotype was detected only a few times. This rearrangement joins TRBV5-1 to TRBJ2-7; 8 bases align to TRBD1. The trim removed 0 bases at V and 5 bases at J, leaving 13 bases unmatched. The CDR3 is 17 amino acids. Germline V CDR1 and CDR2: SGHRS, YFSETQ. CDR3 DNA: TGCGCCAGCAGCTTGGAATCCCGTGGGACAGGTAACGACGAGCAGTACTTC. Amino acid sequence: CASSLESRGTGNDEQYF.

The chain is built from TRBV20-1 and TRBJ1-3, with D possibly TRBD1 on 6 matching bases. Looked up from germline, CDR1 is DFQATT and CDR2 is SNEGSKA (reference sequence). Trimming cost V 3 bases and J 5 bases, with 11 bases left between them. CDR3 length: 13 amino acids. The CDR3 region is CSASRGARNTIYF. DNA for the CDR3: TGCAGTGCTAGTCGGGGGGCTAGAAACACCATATATTTT.